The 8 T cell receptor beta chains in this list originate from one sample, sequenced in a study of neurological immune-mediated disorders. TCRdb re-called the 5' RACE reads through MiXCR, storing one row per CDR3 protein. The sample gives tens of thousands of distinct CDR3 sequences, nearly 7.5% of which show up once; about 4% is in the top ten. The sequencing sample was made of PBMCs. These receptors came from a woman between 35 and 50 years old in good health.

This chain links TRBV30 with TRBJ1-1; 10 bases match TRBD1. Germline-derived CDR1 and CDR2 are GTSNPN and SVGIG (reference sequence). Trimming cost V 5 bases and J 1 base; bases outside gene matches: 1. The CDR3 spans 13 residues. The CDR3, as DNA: TGTGCCTGGGACAGGGGGCAGAACACTGAAGCTTTCTTT. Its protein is CAWDRGQNTEAFF.

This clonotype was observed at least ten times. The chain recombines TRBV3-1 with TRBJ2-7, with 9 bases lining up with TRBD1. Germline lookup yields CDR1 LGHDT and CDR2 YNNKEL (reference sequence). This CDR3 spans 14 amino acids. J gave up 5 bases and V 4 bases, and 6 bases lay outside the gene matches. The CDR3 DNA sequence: TGTGCCAGCAGCCCACAGGGGGCTTTCAACGAGCAGTACTTC. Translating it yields CASSPQGAFNEQYF.

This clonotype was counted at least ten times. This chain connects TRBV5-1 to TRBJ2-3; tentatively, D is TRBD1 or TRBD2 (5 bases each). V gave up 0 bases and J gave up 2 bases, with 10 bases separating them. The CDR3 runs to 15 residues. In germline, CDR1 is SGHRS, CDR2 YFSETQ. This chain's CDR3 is CASSLARGYTDTQYF. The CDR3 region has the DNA TGCGCCAGCAGCTTGGCTCGGGGCTACACAGATACGCAGTATTTT.

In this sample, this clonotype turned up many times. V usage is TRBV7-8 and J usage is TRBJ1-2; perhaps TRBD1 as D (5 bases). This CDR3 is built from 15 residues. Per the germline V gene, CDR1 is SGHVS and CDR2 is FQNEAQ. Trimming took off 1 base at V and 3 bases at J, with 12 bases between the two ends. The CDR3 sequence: CASSLGVGTHYGYTF. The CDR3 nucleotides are TGTGCCAGCAGCTTAGGGGTCGGGACCCACTATGGCTACACCTTC.

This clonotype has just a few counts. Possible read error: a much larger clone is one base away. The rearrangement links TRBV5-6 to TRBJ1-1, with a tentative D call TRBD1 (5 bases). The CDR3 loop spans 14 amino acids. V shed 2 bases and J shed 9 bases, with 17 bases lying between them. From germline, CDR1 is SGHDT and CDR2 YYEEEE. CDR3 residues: CASSFAQGMTKAFF. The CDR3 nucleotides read TGTGCCAGCAGCTTTGCGCAGGGAATGACTAAAGCTTTCTTT.

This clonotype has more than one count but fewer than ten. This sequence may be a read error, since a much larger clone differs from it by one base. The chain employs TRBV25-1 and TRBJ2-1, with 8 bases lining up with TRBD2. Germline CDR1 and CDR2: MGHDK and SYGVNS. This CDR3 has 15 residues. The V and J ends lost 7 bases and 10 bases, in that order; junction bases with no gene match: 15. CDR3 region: CASNPHRKREKEQFF. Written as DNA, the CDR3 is TGTGCCAGCAACCCGCACCGAAAGCGGGAGAAGGAGCAGTTCTTC.

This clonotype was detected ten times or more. In DNA, the CDR3 is TGTGCCAGCAGCCTTCTAGCGGGAGAGGAGACCCAGTACTTC. Translating it yields CASSLLAGEETQYF. The J gene is TRBJ2-5, the V gene TRBV3-1; 10 positions match TRBD2. The V gene's germline CDR1 is LGHDT and CDR2 YNNKEL (reference sequence). V dropped 4 bases and J dropped 5; count of bases not matched to a gene: 4. The CDR3 contains 14 residues.

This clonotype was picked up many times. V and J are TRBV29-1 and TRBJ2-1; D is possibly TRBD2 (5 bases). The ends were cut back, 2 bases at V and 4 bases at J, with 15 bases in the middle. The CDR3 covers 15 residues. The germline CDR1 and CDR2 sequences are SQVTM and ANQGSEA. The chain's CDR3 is CSVEKVASRYNEQFF. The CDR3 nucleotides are TGCAGCGTTGAAAAGGTCGCTAGCCGTTACAATGAGCAGTTCTTC.